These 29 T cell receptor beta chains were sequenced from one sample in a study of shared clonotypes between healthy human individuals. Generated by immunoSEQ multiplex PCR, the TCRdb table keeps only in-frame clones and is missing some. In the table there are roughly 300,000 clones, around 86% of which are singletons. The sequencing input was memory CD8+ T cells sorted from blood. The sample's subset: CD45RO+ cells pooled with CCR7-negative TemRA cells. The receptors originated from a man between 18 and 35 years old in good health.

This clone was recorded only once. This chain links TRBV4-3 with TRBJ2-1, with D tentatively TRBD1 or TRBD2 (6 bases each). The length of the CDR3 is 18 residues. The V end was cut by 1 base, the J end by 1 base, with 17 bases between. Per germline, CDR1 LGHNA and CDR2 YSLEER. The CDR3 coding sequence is TGCGCCAGCAGCCAAGCGCCTCGGGGGCCCCAATCCTACAATGAGCAGTTCTTC. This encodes CASSQAPRGPQSYNEQFF.

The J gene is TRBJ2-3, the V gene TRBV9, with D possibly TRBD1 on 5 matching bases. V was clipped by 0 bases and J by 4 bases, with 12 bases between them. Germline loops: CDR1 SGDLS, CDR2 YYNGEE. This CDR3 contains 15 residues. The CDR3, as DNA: TGTGCCAGCAGCGTAGGGGTCAGGGTAGCAGATACGCAGTATTTT. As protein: CASSVGVRVADTQYF. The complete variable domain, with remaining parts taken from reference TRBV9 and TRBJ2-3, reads DSGVTQTPKHLITATGQRVTLRCSPRSGDLSVYWYQQSLDQGLQFLIQYYNGEERAKGNILERFSAQQFPDLHSELNLSSLELGDSALYFCASSVGVRVADTQYFGPGTRLTVL.

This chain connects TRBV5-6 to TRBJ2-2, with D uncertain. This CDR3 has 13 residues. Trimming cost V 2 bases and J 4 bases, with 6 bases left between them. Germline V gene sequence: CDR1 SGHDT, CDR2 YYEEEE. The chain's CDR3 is CASSLDSTGELFF. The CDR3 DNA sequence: TGTGCCAGCAGCTTAGACTCCACCGGGGAGCTGTTTTTT.

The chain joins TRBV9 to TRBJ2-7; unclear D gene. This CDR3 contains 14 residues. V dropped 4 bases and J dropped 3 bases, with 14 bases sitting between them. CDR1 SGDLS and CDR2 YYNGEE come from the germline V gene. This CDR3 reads CASSPVGQDYEQYF. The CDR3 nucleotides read TGTGCCAGCAGCCCGGTAGGGCAGGACTACGAGCAGTACTTC.

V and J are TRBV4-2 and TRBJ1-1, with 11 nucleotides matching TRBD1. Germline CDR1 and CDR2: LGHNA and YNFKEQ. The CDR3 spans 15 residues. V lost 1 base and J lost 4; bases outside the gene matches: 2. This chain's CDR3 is CASSQVGTGGTEAFF. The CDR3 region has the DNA TGTGCCAGCAGCCAAGTTGGGACAGGGGGCACTGAAGCTTTCTTT.

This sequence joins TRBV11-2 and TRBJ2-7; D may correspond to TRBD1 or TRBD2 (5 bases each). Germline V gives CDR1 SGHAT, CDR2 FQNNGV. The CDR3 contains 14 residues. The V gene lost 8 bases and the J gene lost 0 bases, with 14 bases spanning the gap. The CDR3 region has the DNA TGTGCCAGCGCTTACGGGGCTAGCTCCTACGAGCAGTACTTC. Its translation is CASAYGASSYEQYF.

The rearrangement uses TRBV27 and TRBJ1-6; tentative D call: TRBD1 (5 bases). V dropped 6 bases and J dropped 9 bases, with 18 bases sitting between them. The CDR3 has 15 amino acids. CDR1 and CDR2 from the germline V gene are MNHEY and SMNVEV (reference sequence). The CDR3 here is CASSPTKGMGSPLHF. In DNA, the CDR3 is TGTGCCAGCAGCCCGACGAAGGGGATGGGTTCACCCCTCCACTTT.

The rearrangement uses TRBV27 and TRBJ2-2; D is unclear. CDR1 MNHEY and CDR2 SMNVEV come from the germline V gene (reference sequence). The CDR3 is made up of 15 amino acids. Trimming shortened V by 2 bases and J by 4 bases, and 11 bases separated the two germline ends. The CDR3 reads CASSLIGDGTGELFF. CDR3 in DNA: TGTGCCAGCAGTTTAATCGGAGATGGCACCGGGGAGCTGTTTTTT.

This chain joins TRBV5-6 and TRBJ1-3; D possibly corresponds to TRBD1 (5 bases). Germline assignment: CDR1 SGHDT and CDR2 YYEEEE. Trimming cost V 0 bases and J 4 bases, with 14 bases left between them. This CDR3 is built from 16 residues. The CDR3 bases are TGTGCCAGCAGCTTGGGTGGGGCGCCTAGCGGAAACACCATATATTTT. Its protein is CASSLGGAPSGNTIYF.

CDR3 sequence: CASSSLAGGPGGELFF. CDR3 nucleotides: TGCGCCAGCAGCTCCCTAGCGGGAGGGCCCGGCGGGGAGCTGTTTTTT. The chain is built from TRBV5-1 and TRBJ2-2; 12 bases agree with TRBD2. Germline V gene data show CDR1 as SGHRS and CDR2 as YFSETQ. The CDR3 is 16 amino acids. The trim removed 3 bases at V and 7 bases at J, leaving 7 bases unmatched. Based on the CDR3 plus reference TRBV5-1 and TRBJ2-2, the full variable domain is KAGVTQTPRYLIKTRGQQVTLSCSPISGHRSVSWYQQTPGQGLQFLFEYFSETQRNKGNFPGRFSGRQFSNSRSEMNVSTLELGDSALYLCASSSLAGGPGGELFFGEGSRLTVL.

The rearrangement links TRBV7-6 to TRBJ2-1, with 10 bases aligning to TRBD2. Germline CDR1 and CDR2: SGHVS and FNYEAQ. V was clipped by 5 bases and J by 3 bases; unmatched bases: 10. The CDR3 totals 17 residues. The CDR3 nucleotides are TGTGCCAGCAGCCCCCGACTAGCGGGTGCCTTCTACAATGAGCAGTTCTTC. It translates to CASSPRLAGAFYNEQFF.

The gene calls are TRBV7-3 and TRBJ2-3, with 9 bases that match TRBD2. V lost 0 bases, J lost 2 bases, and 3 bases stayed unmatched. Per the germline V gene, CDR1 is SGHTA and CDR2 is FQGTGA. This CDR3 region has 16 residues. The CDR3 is CASSLTIAGVTDTQYF. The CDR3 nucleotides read TGTGCCAGCAGCTTAACTATAGCGGGGGTCACAGATACGCAGTATTTT.

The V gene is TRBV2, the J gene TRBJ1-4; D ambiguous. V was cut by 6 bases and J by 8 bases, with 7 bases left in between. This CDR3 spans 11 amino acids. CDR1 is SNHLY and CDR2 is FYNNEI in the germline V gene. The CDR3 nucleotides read TGTGCCAGCAGCTTACAGGAAAAACTGTTTTTT. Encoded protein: CASSLQEKLFF. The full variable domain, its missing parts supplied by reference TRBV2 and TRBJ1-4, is EPEVTQTPSHQVTQMGQEVILRCVPISNHLYFYWYRQILGQKVEFLVSFYNNEISEKSEIFDDQFSVERPDGSNFTLKIRSTKLEDSAMYFCASSLQEKLFFGSGTQLSVL.

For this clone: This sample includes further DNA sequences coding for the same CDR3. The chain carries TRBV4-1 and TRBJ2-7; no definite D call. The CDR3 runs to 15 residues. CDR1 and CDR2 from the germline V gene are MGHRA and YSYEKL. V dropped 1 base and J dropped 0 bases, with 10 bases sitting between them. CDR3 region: CASSQVVTDSYEQYF. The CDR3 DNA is TGCGCCAGCAGCCAAGTAGTCACAGACTCCTACGAGCAGTACTTC.

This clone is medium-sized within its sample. The CDR3: CASSIDPGTGELFF. In DNA form, the CDR3 reads TGTGCCAGTAGTATAGATCCCGGTACCGGGGAGCTGTTTTTT. J is TRBJ2-2 and V is TRBV19; D is undetermined. The germline gives CDR1 LNHDA, CDR2 SQIVND (reference sequence). V was clipped by 0 bases and J by 5 bases, with 7 bases between them. The CDR3 loop spans 14 amino acids. Using reference TRBV19 and TRBJ2-2 for the parts outside the CDR3, the full variable domain is DGGITQSPKYLFRKEGQNVTLSCEQNLNHDAMYWYRQDPGQGLRLIYYSQIVNDFQKGDIAEGYSVSREKKESFPLTVTSAQKNPTAFYLCASSIDPGTGELFFGEGSRLTVL.

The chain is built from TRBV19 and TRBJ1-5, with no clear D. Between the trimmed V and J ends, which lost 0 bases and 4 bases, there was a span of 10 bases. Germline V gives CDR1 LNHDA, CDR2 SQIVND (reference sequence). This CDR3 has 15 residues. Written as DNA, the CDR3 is TGTGCCAGTAGTATAGATACCCGGGCTAATCAGCCCCAGCATTTT. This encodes CASSIDTRANQPQHF.

This CDR3 reads CASTQREPGANVLTF. As DNA, the CDR3 is TGTGCCAGCACACAGCGAGAGCCTGGGGCCAACGTCCTGACTTTC. The chain links TRBV6-1 to TRBJ2-6; D call uncertain. Germline V gives CDR1 MNHNS, CDR2 SASEGT. Trimming took 7 bases from V and 2 from J, leaving 12 bases between them. The CDR3 spans 15 residues.

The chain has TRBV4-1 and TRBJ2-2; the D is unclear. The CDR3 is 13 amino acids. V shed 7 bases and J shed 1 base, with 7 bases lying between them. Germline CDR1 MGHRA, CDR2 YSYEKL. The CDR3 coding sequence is TGCGCCAGCAAGGGCGGGAACACCGGGGAGCTGTTTTTT. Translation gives CASKGGNTGELFF.

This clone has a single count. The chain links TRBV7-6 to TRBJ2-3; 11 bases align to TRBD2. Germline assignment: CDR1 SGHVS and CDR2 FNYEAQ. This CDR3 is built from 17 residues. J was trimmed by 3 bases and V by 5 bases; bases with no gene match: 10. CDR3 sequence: CASSPVTSGAQTDTQYF. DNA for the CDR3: TGTGCCAGCAGCCCGGTGACTAGCGGGGCCCAGACAGATACGCAGTATTTT.

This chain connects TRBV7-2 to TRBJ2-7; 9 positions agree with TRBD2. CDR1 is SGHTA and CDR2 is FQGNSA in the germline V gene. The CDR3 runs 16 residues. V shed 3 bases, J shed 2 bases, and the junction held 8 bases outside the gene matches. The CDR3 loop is CASSFSTSGTPYEQYF. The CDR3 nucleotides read TGTGCCAGCAGCTTCTCGACTAGCGGAACCCCCTACGAGCAGTACTTC.

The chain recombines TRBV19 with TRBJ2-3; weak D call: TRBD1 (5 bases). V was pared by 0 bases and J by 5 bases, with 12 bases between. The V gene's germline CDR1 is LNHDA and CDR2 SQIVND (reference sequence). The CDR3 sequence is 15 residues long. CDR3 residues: CASSIDLVGEDTQYF. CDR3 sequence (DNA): TGTGCCAGTAGTATAGATCTGGTAGGGGAAGATACGCAGTATTTT. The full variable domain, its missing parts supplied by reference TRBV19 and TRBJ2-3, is DGGITQSPKYLFRKEGQNVTLSCEQNLNHDAMYWYRQDPGQGLRLIYYSQIVNDFQKGDIAEGYSVSREKKESFPLTVTSAQKNPTAFYLCASSIDLVGEDTQYFGPGTRLTVL.

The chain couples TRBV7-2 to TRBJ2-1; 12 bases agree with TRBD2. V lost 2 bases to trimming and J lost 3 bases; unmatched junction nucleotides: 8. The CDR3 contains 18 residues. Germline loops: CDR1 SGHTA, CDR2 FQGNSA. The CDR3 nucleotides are TGTGCCAGCAGCTTATATCGACTAGCGGGGGCCGACTACAATGAGCAGTTCTTC. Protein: CASSLYRLAGADYNEQFF.

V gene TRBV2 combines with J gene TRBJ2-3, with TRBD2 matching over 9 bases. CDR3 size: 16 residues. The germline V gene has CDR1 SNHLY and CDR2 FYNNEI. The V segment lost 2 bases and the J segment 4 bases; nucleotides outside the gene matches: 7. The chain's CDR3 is CASSELEAGGADTQYF. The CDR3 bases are TGTGCCAGCAGTGAACTAGAAGCGGGAGGTGCAGATACGCAGTATTTT.

CDR3 amino acids: CASSYGTGEYTQYF. As DNA, the CDR3 is TGTGCCAGCAGTTATGGGACAGGGGAATATACGCAGTATTTT. V usage is TRBV5-6 and J usage is TRBJ2-3; 10 bases match TRBD1. Germline assignment: CDR1 SGHDT and CDR2 YYEEEE. The CDR3 sequence is 14 residues long. With 5 bases clipped from V and 7 bases from J, the junction kept 7 bases outside the gene matches.

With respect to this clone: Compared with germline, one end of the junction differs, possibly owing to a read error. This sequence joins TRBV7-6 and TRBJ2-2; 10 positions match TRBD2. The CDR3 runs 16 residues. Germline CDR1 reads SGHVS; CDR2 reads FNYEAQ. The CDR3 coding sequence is TGTGCCAGCAGCTTATTAACTAGCGGGAACGCCGGGGAGCTGTTTTTT. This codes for CASSLLTSGNAGELFF.

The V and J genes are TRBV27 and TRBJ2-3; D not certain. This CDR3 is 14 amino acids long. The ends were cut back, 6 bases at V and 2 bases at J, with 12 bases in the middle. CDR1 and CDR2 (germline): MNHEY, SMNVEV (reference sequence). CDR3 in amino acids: CASSHRGPTDTQYF. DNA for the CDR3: TGTGCCAGCAGCCACCGAGGTCCCACAGATACGCAGTATTTT.

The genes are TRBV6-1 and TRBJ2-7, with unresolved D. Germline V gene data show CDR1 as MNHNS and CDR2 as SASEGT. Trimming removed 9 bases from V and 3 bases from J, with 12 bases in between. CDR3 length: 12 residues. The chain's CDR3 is CASGPWGYEQYF. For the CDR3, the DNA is TGTGCCAGTGGACCGTGGGGCTACGAGCAGTACTTC.

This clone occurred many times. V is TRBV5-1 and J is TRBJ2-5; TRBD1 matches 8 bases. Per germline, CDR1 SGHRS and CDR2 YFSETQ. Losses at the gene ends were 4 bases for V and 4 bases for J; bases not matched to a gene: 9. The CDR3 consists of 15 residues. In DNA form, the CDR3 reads TGCGCCAGCAGCCAGGCGGGACAGGTCCTAGAGACCCAGTACTTC. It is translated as CASSQAGQVLETQYF.

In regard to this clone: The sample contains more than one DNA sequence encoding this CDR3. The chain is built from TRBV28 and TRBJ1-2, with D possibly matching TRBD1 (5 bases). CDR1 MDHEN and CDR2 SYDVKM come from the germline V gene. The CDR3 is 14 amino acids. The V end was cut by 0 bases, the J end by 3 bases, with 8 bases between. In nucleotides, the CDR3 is TGTGCCAGCAGTTTATGGGGGACTGACTATGGCTACACCTTC. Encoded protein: CASSLWGTDYGYTF.